These 21 T cell receptor beta chains share one sample of origin, sequenced in a study of shared clonotypes between healthy human individuals. Sequencing was performed with immunoSEQ multiplex PCR; in TCRdb, only in-frame clones are kept and a portion is missing. The sample lists approximately 2,200,000 clones, about 93% occurring once. Only CD45RO-negative cells positively selected for CCR7 counted as naive CD8 cells, so terminally differentiated effector memory CD45RA+ cells were excluded. Sample: naive CD8+ T cells from PBMCs. Receptors originate from a man younger than 30 in good health. Some clones in this sample may be carry-over from other donors' samples.

This clone has a single count. The chain links TRBV4-2 to TRBJ2-7; 13 bases line up with TRBD2. The J segment lost 7 bases and the V segment lost 4 bases, leaving 4 bases of the junction unmatched. The germline V gene has CDR1 LGHNA and CDR2 YNFKEQ. The CDR3 extends over 14 amino acids. CDR3 nucleotide sequence: TGTGCCAGCAGCCTAGGACTAGCGGGAGAAGAGCAGTACTTC. Protein: CASSLGLAGEEQYF.

The chain is built from TRBV11-2 and TRBJ2-6; tentatively, D is TRBD2 (5 bases). With 1 base removed from V and 0 bases from J, the gap between germline ends came to 10 bases. CDR1 is SGHAT, CDR2 FQNNGV, per germline. The CDR3 has 17 residues. DNA for the CDR3: TGTGCCAGCAGCTTAGCGGGGATCCACTCTGGGGCCAACGTCCTGACTTTC. This translates into CASSLAGIHSGANVLTF.

The rearrangement links TRBV4-1 to TRBJ2-2; TRBD2 matches 11 bases. Per the germline V gene, CDR1 is MGHRA and CDR2 is YSYEKL. The J segment lost 6 bases and the V segment lost 4 bases, leaving 7 bases of the junction unmatched. This CDR3 region has 16 residues. The CDR3, as DNA: TGCGCCAGCAGCCTCCTACTAGCGGGAGTGCCCGGGGAGCTGTTTTTT. It specifies CASSLLLAGVPGELFF.

The chain uses TRBV4-3 and TRBJ1-5; the D is unclear. The germline V and J ends were trimmed by 0 bases and 8 bases, with 14 bases remaining between them. This CDR3 comprises 15 residues. Germline V gene data show CDR1 as LGHNA and CDR2 as YSLEER. As DNA, the CDR3 is TGCGCCAGCAGCCAAGAAGCGGATCATGGGGAGCCCCAGCATTTT. Its translation is CASSQEADHGEPQHF.

The CDR3 sequence is CASSYDSGSSAYEQYF. In DNA, the CDR3 is TGTGCCAGCAGTTATGATAGCGGGAGTTCTGCCTACGAGCAGTACTTC. The chain carries TRBV27 and TRBJ2-7, with 9 bases that match TRBD2. This CDR3 comprises 16 residues. Germline CDR1 MNHEY, CDR2 SMNVEV (reference sequence). V shed 4 bases, J shed 2 bases, and the junction held 9 bases outside the gene matches.

This sequence joins TRBV29-1 and TRBJ2-7; D may be TRBD2 (6 bases). Per germline, CDR1 SQVTM and CDR2 ANQGSEA. This CDR3 comprises 16 residues. Trimming took 3 bases from V and 0 from J, leaving 18 bases between them. CDR3 sequence reads: CSVEGGTIGSSYEQYF. The CDR3, as DNA: TGCAGCGTTGAGGGGGGAACCATCGGGAGCTCCTACGAGCAGTACTTC.

V is TRBV2 and J is TRBJ2-1, with TRBD2 matching 12 bases. Germline trimming cut 6 bases from V and 8 bases from J; bases unmatched to any gene: 11. This CDR3 comprises 16 residues. Germline lookup yields CDR1 SNHLY and CDR2 FYNNEI. The CDR3 spells CASSRSTSGSSHEQFF. The CDR3 DNA is TGTGCCAGCAGCCGTTCGACTAGCGGGAGTTCCCATGAGCAGTTCTTC.

This rearrangement joins TRBV6-1 to TRBJ1-5, with D hard to call. The CDR3 covers 13 residues. Germline values: CDR1 MNHNS, CDR2 SASEGT. Trimming stripped 8 bases from V and 2 bases from J, with 10 bases between. The CDR3 nucleotides read TGTGCCAGCGGGTGGGTGGGCAATCAGCCCCAGCATTTT. This codes for CASGWVGNQPQHF.

In this sample, this clone turned up once. This chain uses TRBV5-6 with TRBJ1-1; D remains ambiguous. Germline values: CDR1 SGHDT, CDR2 YYEEEE. The CDR3 totals 15 residues. V lost 6 bases to trimming and J lost 3 bases, with 18 bases between them. The CDR3 DNA follows: TGTGCCAGCACCAACCGATTCGGAGTCTACACTGAAGCTTTCTTT. Protein product: CASTNRFGVYTEAFF. Full variable domain (missing parts from reference TRBV5-6 and TRBJ1-1): DAGVTQSPTHLIKTRGQQVTLRCSPKSGHDTVSWYQQALGQGPQFIFQYYEEEERQRGNFPDRFSGHQFPNYSSELNVNALLLGDSALYLCASTNRFGVYTEAFFGQGTRLTVV.

The rearrangement links TRBV19 to TRBJ2-2; 15 nucleotides align to TRBD2. The junction had 7 bases not matched to a gene; V was cut back by 6 bases and J by 5 bases. Germline-derived CDR1 and CDR2 are LNHDA and SQIVND (reference sequence). This CDR3 has 17 amino acids. For the CDR3, the DNA is TGTGCCAGTAGCGGGACTAGCGGGAGGCGTAAGACCGGGGAGCTGTTTTTT. Amino acids: CASSGTSGRRKTGELFF.

The chain joins TRBV9 to TRBJ1-1; D gene ambiguous. Germline-derived CDR1 and CDR2 are SGDLS and YYNGEE. The CDR3 runs to 14 residues. V was pared by 3 bases and J by 4 bases, with 13 bases between. CDR3 protein: CASSDRGWGTEAFF. The CDR3 DNA sequence: TGTGCCAGCAGCGACCGGGGATGGGGCACTGAAGCTTTCTTT.

The V and J genes are TRBV7-2 and TRBJ2-7, with D uncertain. Germline loops: CDR1 SGHTA, CDR2 FQGNSA. V lost 5 bases to trimming and J lost 2 bases, with 16 bases between them. This CDR3 has 15 residues. The CDR3 sequence is CASSEDPRETYEQYF. CDR3 DNA: TGTGCCAGCAGCGAGGATCCGAGAGAGACCTACGAGCAGTACTTC.

V usage is TRBV28 and J usage is TRBJ2-1, with 8 bases that match TRBD2. The CDR3 loop spans 13 amino acids. Germline loops: CDR1 MDHEN, CDR2 SYDVKM. V shed 7 bases and J 9 bases; nucleotides not matched to a gene: 8. The CDR3 region is CASIGLAGGEQFF. The CDR3 coding sequence is TGTGCCAGCATTGGTCTAGCGGGCGGTGAGCAGTTCTTC.

The V and J genes are TRBV27 and TRBJ1-1; 8 bases line up with TRBD1. With V trimmed by 5 bases and J by 0 bases, 14 bases remained unmatched. Germline V lookup: CDR1 MNHEY, CDR2 SMNVEV (reference sequence). This CDR3 region has 18 residues. CDR3 DNA sequence: TGTGCCAGCAGTCCGACAGGGGATAGACTTGTTATGAACACTGAAGCTTTCTTT. Translation: CASSPTGDRLVMNTEAFF.

The CDR3 here is CASSLAGALLYNEQFF. The CDR3 nucleotides are TGTGCCAGCAGCTTAGCGGGGGCTCTTCTATACAATGAGCAGTTCTTC. V gene TRBV7-2 combines with J gene TRBJ2-1, with a possible D match to TRBD1 (6 bases). This CDR3 region has 16 residues. Germline CDR1 and CDR2: SGHTA and FQGNSA. The germline V and J ends were trimmed by 0 bases and 4 bases, with 13 bases remaining between them.

The chain combines TRBV2 with TRBJ1-1; 12 bases match TRBD1. This CDR3 is 16 amino acids long. The J segment lost 8 bases and the V segment lost 6 bases, leaving 13 bases of the junction unmatched. From germline, CDR1 is SNHLY and CDR2 FYNNEI. The DNA of the CDR3 is TGTGCCAGCAGGGAAAAAGCCTCCGGGACAGGGGGCGAAGCTTTCTTT. It specifies CASREKASGTGGEAFF.

The rearrangement uses TRBV7-3 and TRBJ2-1, with no clear D. This CDR3 has 15 amino acids. The V and J ends lost 1 base and 4 bases respectively, with 11 bases between them. Germline lookup yields CDR1 SGHTA and CDR2 FQGTGA. This CDR3 reads CASSLSLENYNEQFF. CDR3 DNA sequence: TGTGCCAGCAGCTTAAGTCTGGAGAATTACAATGAGCAGTTCTTC.

The CDR3 region has the DNA TGTGCCAGCAATAAAGTCGCCGGCAGGGGGGAGGGCTACACCTTC. It translates to CASNKVAGRGEGYTF. The chain recombines TRBV11-2 with TRBJ1-2; 7 bases align to TRBD1. The germline CDR1 and CDR2 sequences are SGHAT and FQNNGV. This CDR3 comprises 15 residues. The junction had 16 bases not matched to a gene; V was cut back by 7 bases and J by 8 bases.

The rearrangement joins TRBV19 to TRBJ1-2, with D possibly being TRBD1 (6 bases). Trimming pared 7 bases from V and 0 bases from J, leaving 12 bases between. The CDR3 is 14 residues long. From germline, CDR1 is LNHDA and CDR2 SQIVND (reference sequence). CDR3 nucleotide sequence: TGTGCCAGTACCCACAGGGCTACTAACTATGGCTACACCTTC. As protein: CASTHRATNYGYTF.

The genes are TRBV7-9 and TRBJ2-7; D gene uncertain. This CDR3 spans 18 amino acids. The ends were cut back, 5 bases at V and 4 bases at J, with 27 bases in the middle. Germline CDR1 and CDR2: SEHNR and FQNEAQ (reference sequence). This chain's CDR3 is CASSDSRRRTSRFYEQYF. The CDR3 DNA is TGTGCCAGCAGCGACTCCCGCCGTCGGACCAGTCGGTTTTACGAGCAGTACTTC.

V gene TRBV28 combines with J gene TRBJ2-5; possible D gene TRBD2, 5 bases. V was shortened by 5 bases and J by 3 bases, with 13 bases between the two germline ends. Germline assignment: CDR1 MDHEN and CDR2 SYDVKM. The CDR3 spans 14 residues. The CDR3 coding sequence is TGTGCCAGCAGTGTCCTGAGGGTCGAAGAGACCCAGTACTTC. It encodes CASSVLRVEETQYF.